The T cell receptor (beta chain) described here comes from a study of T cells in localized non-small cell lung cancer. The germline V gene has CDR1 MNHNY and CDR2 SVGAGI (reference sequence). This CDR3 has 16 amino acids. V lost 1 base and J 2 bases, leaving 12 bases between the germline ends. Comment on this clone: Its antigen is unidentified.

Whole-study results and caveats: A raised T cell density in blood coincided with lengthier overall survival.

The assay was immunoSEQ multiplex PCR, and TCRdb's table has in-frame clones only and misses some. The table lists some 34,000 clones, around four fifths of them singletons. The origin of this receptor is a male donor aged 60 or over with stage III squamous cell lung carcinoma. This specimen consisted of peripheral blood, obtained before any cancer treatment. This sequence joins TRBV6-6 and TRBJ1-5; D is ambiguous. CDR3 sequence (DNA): TGTGCCAGCAGTTACTTCGGATCTCCGGGCAATCAGCCCCAGCATTTT. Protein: CASSYFGSPGNQPQHF.